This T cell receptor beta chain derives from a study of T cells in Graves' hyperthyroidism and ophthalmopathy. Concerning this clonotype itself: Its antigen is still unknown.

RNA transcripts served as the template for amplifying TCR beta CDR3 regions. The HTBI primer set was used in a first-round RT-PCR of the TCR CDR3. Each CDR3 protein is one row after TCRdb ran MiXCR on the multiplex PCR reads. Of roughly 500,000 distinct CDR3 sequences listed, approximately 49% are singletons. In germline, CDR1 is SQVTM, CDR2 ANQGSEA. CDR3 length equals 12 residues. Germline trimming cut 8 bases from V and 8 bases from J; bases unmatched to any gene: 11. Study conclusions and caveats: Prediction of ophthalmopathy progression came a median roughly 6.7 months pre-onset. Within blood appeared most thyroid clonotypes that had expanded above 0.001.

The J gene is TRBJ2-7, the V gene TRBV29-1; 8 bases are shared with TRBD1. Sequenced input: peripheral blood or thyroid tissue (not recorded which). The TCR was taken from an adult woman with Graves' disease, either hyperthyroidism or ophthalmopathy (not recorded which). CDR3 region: CSSPGQGRKQYF. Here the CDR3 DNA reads TGCAGCAGTCCTGGACAGGGTCGGAAGCAGTACTTC.